Following are 20 T cell receptor beta chains from one sample sequenced in a study of control samples from healthy donors and cancer patients. TCRdb keeps only in-frame clones here, not all; method: immunoSEQ multiplex PCR. The sample includes some 95,000 clones, 75% to 85% seen only once; the top ten take under 12%. Sample: blood. Every receptor here comes from a woman under 40 in good health.

The V gene is TRBV5-8, the J gene TRBJ1-6, with D unresolved. This CDR3 comprises 14 residues. V was clipped by 0 bases and J by 4 bases, with 5 bases between them. Germline V gene data show CDR1 as SGHTS and CDR2 as YDEGEE. CDR3 amino acids: CASSLGLYNSPLHF. The CDR3 coding sequence is TGTGCCAGCAGCTTGGGGTTATATAATTCACCCCTCCACTTT.

The V and J genes are TRBV7-2 and TRBJ2-5, with TRBD1 as a possible D gene (6 bases). CDR1 is SGHTA and CDR2 is FQGNSA in the germline V gene. Trimming cost V 1 base and J 2 bases, with 11 bases left between them. This CDR3 has 15 residues. CDR3 region: CASSLGQDIQETQYF. The CDR3 DNA is TGTGCCAGCAGCTTAGGACAGGATATACAAGAGACCCAGTACTTC.

The chain recombines TRBV6-5 with TRBJ1-1, with a weak D call TRBD1 (6 bases). This CDR3 contains 15 residues. The V end was cut by 2 bases, the J end by 1 base, with 11 bases between. The V gene's germline CDR1 is MNHEY and CDR2 SVGAGI. CDR3 coding DNA: TGTGCCAGCAGTTACGGGGGGGCATCGAACACTGAAGCTTTCTTT. As protein: CASSYGGASNTEAFF.

The chain recombines TRBV24-1 with TRBJ2-2; D gene unclear. Germline loops: CDR1 KGHDR, CDR2 SFDVKD. CDR3 length: 14 amino acids. The V end was cut by 2 bases, the J end by 2 bases, with 5 bases between. For the CDR3, the DNA is TGTGCCACCAGTGATTACTCAAACACCGGGGAGCTGTTTTTT. This translates into CATSDYSNTGELFF.

V gene TRBV6-5 combines with J gene TRBJ1-2; D is perhaps TRBD1 (5 bases). The V and J ends lost 5 bases and 0 bases respectively, with 7 bases between them. This CDR3 region has 13 residues. Germline CDR1 is MNHEY and CDR2 is SVGAGI. In nucleotides, the CDR3 is TGTGCCAGCAGTACAGGTGCTAACTATGGCTACACCTTC. It yields the protein CASSTGANYGYTF.

The chain recombines TRBV3-1 (or the pseudogene TRBV3-2) with TRBJ1-3; unclear D gene. Between the trimmed V and J ends, which lost 5 bases and 2 bases, there was a span of 13 bases. This CDR3 is 15 amino acids long. Germline V gives CDR1 LGHDT, CDR2 YNNKEL (reference sequence). The CDR3 coding sequence is TGTGCCAGCAGCGTAGCCCCGGGTACTGGAAACACCATATATTTT. This translates into CASSVAPGTGNTIYF.

V is TRBV9 and J is TRBJ2-3, with TRBD2 matching 8 bases. Germline-derived CDR1 and CDR2 are SGDLS and YYNGEE. The CDR3 extends over 15 amino acids. The ends lost 0 bases at V and 1 base at J; junction bases unmatched: 1. CDR3 sequence: CASSVGAGGTDTQYF. The CDR3 DNA sequence: TGTGCCAGCAGCGTAGGAGCGGGGGGCACAGATACGCAGTATTTT. Supplemented by reference TRBV9 and TRBJ2-3, the full variable domain reads DSGVTQTPKHLITATGQRVTLRCSPRSGDLSVYWYQQSLDQGLQFLIQYYNGEERAKGNILERFSAQQFPDLHSELNLSSLELGDSALYFCASSVGAGGTDTQYFGPGTRLTVL.

The rearrangement uses TRBV18 and TRBJ1-1, with a weak D call TRBD1 (6 bases). Germline V gene data show CDR1 as KGHSH and CDR2 as LQKENI. The CDR3 is 13 residues long. Trimming left V 4 bases short and J 3 bases short, with 9 bases between. CDR3 residues: CASSQGGDTEAFF. The CDR3 coding sequence is TGTGCCAGCTCACAGGGGGGAGACACTGAAGCTTTCTTT.

The chain employs TRBV6-5 and TRBJ1-2, with unresolved D. The length of the CDR3 is 15 residues. The germline V and J ends were trimmed by 2 bases and 7 bases, with 17 bases remaining between them. The germline gives CDR1 MNHEY, CDR2 SVGAGI. CDR3 nucleotides: TGTGCCAGCAGTTACCTGGGATTCCAGGAGGTTGGCTACACCTTC. This encodes CASSYLGFQEVGYTF.

The gene calls are TRBV18 and TRBJ2-3, with D perhaps being TRBD1 or TRBD2 (5 bases each). CDR1 is KGHSH, CDR2 LQKENI, per germline. The germline V and J ends were trimmed by 2 bases and 4 bases, with 16 bases remaining between them. CDR3 size: 16 residues. This CDR3 is CASSPYYSGRADTQYF. Here the CDR3 DNA reads TGTGCCAGCTCACCATACTATTCGGGGCGGGCAGATACGCAGTATTTT.

V and J are TRBV12-3 or TRBV12-4 and TRBJ2-5; D may be TRBD2 (6 bases). The ends were cut back, 8 bases at V and 5 bases at J, with 12 bases in the middle. This CDR3 region has 12 residues. The CDR3 sequence: CASGLGRETQYF. The DNA for the CDR3 is TGTGCCAGCGGCTTAGGGAGGGAGACCCAGTACTTC.

This rearrangement joins TRBV7-9 to TRBJ2-6, with a weak D call TRBD1 (6 bases). Germline V CDR1 and CDR2: SEHNR, FQNEAQ (reference sequence). The length of the CDR3 is 16 residues. V gave up 8 bases and J gave up 3 bases, with 17 bases separating them. CDR3: CASSPAGVNGANVLTF. The CDR3 DNA is TGTGCCAGCTCGCCGGCAGGGGTGAATGGGGCCAACGTCCTGACTTTC.

The J gene is TRBJ2-3, the V gene TRBV11-2; no clear D gene. This CDR3 contains 13 residues. In germline, CDR1 is SGHAT, CDR2 FQNNGV. V was clipped by 4 bases and J by 2 bases, with 7 bases between them. CDR3: CASSSVTTDTQYF. DNA of the CDR3: TGTGCCAGCAGCTCAGTGACCACAGATACGCAGTATTTT.

This chain links TRBV12-3 or TRBV12-4 with TRBJ2-3; D possibly matches TRBD1 or TRBD2 (5 bases each). Trimming cost V 3 bases and J 14 bases, with 12 bases left between them. This CDR3 region has 11 residues. The CDR3 protein is CASSLGPRSYF. CDR3 DNA: TGTGCCAGCAGTTTGGGACCCCGTTCGTATTTT.

The gene calls are TRBV5-1 and TRBJ1-4, with D possibly TRBD1 on 6 matching bases. Trimming removed 0 bases from V and 8 bases from J, with 17 bases in between. CDR3 length: 16 amino acids. CDR1 and CDR2 from the germline V gene are SGHRS and YFSETQ. CDR3 bases: TGCGCCAGCAGCTTGGGGAAACAGGGTTTGGGAGAAAAACTGTTTTTT. It yields the protein CASSLGKQGLGEKLFF.

This chain connects TRBV5-6 to TRBJ1-2, with a weak D call TRBD1 (6 bases). The CDR3 consists of 15 residues. V shed 4 bases and J shed 5 bases, with 18 bases lying between them. Germline values: CDR1 SGHDT, CDR2 YYEEEE. The CDR3 reads CASSMDPTGRYGYTF. The CDR3, as DNA: TGTGCCAGCAGCATGGACCCCACAGGGAGGTATGGCTACACCTTC.

The genes are TRBV6-5 and TRBJ1-5; 7 bases align to TRBD1. Germline V lookup: CDR1 MNHEY, CDR2 SVGAGI. V was pared by 5 bases and J by 5 bases, with 3 bases of the junction left unmatched. CDR3 size: 13 residues. CDR3 amino acids: CASSTTGHQPQHF. CDR3 nucleotide sequence: TGTGCCAGCAGTACGACAGGGCATCAGCCCCAGCATTTT.

The genes are TRBV19 and TRBJ2-5, with 7 nucleotides matching TRBD1. The CDR3 sequence is 16 residues long. The germline V gene has CDR1 LNHDA and CDR2 SQIVND (reference sequence). V dropped 0 bases and J dropped 2; count of bases not matched to a gene: 6. CDR3 region: CASSIETGRLQETQYF. CDR3 bases: TGTGCCAGTAGTATAGAGACAGGGCGGCTGCAAGAGACCCAGTACTTC.

The chain couples TRBV4-3 to TRBJ1-1; TRBD1 is a possible D gene (6 bases). The V gene's germline CDR1 is LGHNA and CDR2 YSLEER. The CDR3 is 16 residues long. With 1 base removed from V and 2 bases from J, the gap between germline ends came to 14 bases. Here the CDR3 reads CASSQVAGARNTEAFF. DNA for the CDR3: TGCGCCAGCAGCCAAGTGGCAGGGGCGCGTAACACTGAAGCTTTCTTT.

V and J are TRBV6-2 or TRBV6-3 and TRBJ2-1, with TRBD2 as a possible D gene (5 bases). Germline V gene sequence: CDR1 MNHEY, CDR2 SVGEGT. V was pared by 5 bases and J by 15 bases, with 17 bases between. The CDR3 contains 12 residues. The CDR3 region has the DNA TGTGCCAGCAGTAAACCGGGAACCCCCGGGTTCTTC. Encoded protein: CASSKPGTPGFF.